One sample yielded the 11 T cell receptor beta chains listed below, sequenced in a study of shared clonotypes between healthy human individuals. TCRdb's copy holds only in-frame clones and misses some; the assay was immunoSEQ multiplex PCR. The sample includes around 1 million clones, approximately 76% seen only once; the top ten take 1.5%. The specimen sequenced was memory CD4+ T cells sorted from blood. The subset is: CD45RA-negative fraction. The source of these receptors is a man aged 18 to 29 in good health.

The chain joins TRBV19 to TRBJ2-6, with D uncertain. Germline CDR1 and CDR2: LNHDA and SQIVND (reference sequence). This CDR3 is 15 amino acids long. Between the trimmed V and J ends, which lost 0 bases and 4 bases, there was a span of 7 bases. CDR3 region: CASSIDSKGANVLTF. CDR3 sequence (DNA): TGTGCCAGTAGTATAGACTCTAAGGGGGCCAACGTCCTGACTTTC.

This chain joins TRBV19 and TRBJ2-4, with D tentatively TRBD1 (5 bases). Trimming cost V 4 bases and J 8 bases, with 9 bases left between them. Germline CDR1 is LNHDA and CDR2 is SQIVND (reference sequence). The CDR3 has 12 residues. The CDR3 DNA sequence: TGTGCCAGTAGTAGAGTAGGGGACATTCAGTACTTC. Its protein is CASSRVGDIQYF.

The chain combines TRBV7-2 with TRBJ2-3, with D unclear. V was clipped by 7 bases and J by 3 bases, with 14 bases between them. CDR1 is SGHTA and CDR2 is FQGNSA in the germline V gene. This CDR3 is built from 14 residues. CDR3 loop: CASNRRSETDTQYF. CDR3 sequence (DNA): TGTGCCAGCAACCGTAGGAGCGAAACAGATACGCAGTATTTT. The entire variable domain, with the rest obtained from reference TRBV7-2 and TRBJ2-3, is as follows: GAGVSQSPSNKVTEKGKDVELRCDPISGHTALYWYRQSLGQGLEFLIYFQGNSAPDKSGLPSDRFSAERTGGSVSTLTIQRTQQEDSAVYLCASNRRSETDTQYFGPGTRLTVL.

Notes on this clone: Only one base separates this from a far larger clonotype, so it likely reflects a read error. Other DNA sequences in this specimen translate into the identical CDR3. CDR3 in DNA: TGTGCCAGCAGCCCCGACACCGGGGAGCTGTTTTTT. Residues: CASSPDTGELFF. The genes are TRBV7-3 and TRBJ2-2; D is unresolved. CDR3 size: 12 residues. Trimming removed 5 bases at V and 3 bases at J, with 4 bases between. The germline gives CDR1 SGHTA, CDR2 FQGTGA.

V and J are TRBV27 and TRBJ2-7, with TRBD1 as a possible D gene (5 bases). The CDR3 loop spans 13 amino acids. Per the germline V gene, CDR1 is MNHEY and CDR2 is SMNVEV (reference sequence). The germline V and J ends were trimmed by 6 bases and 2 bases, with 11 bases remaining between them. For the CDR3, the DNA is TGTGCCAGCAGCCTCCGACAGACCTACGAGCAGTACTTC. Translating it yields CASSLRQTYEQYF.

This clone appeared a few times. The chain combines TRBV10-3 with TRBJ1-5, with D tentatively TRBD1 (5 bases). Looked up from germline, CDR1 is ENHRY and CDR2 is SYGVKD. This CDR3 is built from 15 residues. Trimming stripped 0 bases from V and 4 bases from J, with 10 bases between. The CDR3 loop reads CAISESGGDNQPQHF. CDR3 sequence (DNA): TGTGCCATCAGTGAGTCGGGGGGGGATAATCAGCCCCAGCATTTT.

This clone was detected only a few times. CDR3 DNA sequence: TGTGCCAGCAGGACGCTTTGGTCCCAGCATTTT. Translation: CASRTLWSQHF. V gene TRBV28 combines with J gene TRBJ1-5; D is unclear. The length of the CDR3 is 11 residues. With 6 bases removed from V and 11 bases from J, the gap between germline ends came to 11 bases. Germline V CDR1 and CDR2: MDHEN, SYDVKM. Combining the CDR3 with reference TRBV28 and TRBJ1-5 gives the whole variable domain DVKVTQSSRYLVKRTGEKVFLECVQDMDHENMFWYRQDPGLGLRLIYFSYDVKMKEKGDIPEGYSVSREKKERFSLILESASTNQTSMYLCASRTLWSQHFGDGTRLSIL.

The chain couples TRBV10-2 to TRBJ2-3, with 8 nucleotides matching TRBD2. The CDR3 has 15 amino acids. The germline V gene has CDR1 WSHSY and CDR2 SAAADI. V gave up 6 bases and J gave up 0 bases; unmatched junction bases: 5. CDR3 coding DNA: TGCGCCAGCAGACTAGCGGCCACTAGCACAGATACGCAGTATTTT. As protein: CASRLAATSTDTQYF.

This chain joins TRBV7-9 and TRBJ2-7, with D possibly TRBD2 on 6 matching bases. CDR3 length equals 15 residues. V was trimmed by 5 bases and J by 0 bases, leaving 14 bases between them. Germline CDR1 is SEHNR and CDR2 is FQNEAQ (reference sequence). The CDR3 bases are TGTGCCAGCAGCACGCGGGACGGGAGCTCCTACGAGCAGTACTTC. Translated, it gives CASSTRDGSSYEQYF.

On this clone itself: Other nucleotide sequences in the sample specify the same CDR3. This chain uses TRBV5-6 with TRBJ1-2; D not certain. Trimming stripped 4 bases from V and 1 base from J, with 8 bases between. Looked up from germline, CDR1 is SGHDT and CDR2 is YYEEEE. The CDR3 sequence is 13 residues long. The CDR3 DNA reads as TGTGCCAGCAGCCCTGGAGGTAACTATGGCTACACCTTC. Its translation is CASSPGGNYGYTF. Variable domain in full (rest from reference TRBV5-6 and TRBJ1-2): DAGVTQSPTHLIKTRGQQVTLRCSPKSGHDTVSWYQQALGQGPQFIFQYYEEEERQRGNFPDRFSGHQFPNYSSELNVNALLLGDSALYLCASSPGGNYGYTFGSGTRLTVV.

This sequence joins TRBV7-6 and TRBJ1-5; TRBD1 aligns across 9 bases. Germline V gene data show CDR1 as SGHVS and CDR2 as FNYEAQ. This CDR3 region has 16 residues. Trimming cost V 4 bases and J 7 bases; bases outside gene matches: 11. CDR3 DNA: TGTGCCAGCAGCTCCCAGGAAGGGACAGGGTTACAGCCCCAGCATTTT. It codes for CASSSQEGTGLQPQHF.